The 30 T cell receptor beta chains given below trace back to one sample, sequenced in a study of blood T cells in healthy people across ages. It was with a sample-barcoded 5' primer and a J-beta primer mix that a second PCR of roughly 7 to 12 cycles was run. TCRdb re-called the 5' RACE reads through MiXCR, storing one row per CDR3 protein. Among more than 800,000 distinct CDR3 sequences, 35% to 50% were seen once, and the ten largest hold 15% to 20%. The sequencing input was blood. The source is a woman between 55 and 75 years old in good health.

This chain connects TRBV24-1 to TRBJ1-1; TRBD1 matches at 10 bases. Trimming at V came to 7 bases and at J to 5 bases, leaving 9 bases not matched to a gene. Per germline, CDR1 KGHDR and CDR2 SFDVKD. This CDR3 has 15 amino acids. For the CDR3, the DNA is TGTGCCACCAGCGAGGGACAGGGGAGGTGGACTGAAGCTTTCTTT. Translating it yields CATSEGQGRWTEAFF.

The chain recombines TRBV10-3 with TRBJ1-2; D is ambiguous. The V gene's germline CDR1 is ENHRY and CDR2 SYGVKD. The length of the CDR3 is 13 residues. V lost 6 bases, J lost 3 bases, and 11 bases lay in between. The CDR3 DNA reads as TGTGCCATCAGCCAGGACCGAGACTATGGCTACACCTTC. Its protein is CAISQDRDYGYTF.

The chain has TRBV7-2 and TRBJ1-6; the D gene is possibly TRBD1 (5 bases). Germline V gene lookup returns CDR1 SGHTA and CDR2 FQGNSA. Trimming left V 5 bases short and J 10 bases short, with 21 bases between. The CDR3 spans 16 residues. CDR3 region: CASSAALDRSGSPLHF. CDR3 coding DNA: TGTGCCAGCAGCGCCGCTCTAGACAGATCGGGCTCACCCCTCCACTTT.

In DNA, the CDR3 is TGTGCCAGCAGCCTGGGACTAGCGGAAGAGACCCAGTTCTTC. This translates into CASSLGLAEETQFF. V gene TRBV5-6 combines with J gene TRBJ2-1, with 11 bases lining up with TRBD2. Germline CDR1 is SGHDT and CDR2 is YYEEEE. Losses at the gene ends were 4 bases for V and 13 bases for J; bases not matched to a gene: 10. The CDR3 extends over 14 amino acids.

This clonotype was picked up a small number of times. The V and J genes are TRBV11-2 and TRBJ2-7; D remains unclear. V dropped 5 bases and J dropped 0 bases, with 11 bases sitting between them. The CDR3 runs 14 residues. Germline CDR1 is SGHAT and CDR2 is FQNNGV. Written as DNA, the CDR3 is TGTGCCAGCAGCCGATCAAAGAGCTCCTACGAGCAGTACTTC. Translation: CASSRSKSSYEQYF.

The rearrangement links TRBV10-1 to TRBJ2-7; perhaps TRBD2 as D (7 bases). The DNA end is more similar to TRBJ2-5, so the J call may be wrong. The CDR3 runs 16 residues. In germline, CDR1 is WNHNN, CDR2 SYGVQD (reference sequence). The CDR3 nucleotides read TGCGCCAGCAGTGAGTCGGCAGGGGAGGGACAACAGACCCAGTACTTC. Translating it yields CASSESAGEGQQTQYF.

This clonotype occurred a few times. The CDR3 DNA reads as TGTGCCAGCAGCCAGAGACGGGAGCCCCACGAGCAGTACTTC. This gives the protein CASSQRREPHEQYF. V gene TRBV14 combines with J gene TRBJ2-7; D is possibly TRBD2 (6 bases). The CDR3 consists of 14 residues. V shed 3 bases and J shed 5 bases, with 14 bases lying between them. Germline CDR1 reads SGHDN; CDR2 reads FVKESK.

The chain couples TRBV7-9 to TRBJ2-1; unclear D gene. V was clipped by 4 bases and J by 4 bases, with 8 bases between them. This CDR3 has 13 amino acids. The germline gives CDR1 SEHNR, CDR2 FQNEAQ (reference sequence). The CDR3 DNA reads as TGTGCCAGCAGCTCCCCGTGGTACAATGAGCAGTTCTTC. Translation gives CASSSPWYNEQFF.

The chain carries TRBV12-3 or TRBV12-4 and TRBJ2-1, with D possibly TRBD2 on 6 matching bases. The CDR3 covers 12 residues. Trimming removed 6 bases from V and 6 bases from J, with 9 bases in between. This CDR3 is CASRWTTNEQFF. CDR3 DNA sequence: TGTGCCAGCAGATGGACTACCAATGAGCAGTTCTTC.

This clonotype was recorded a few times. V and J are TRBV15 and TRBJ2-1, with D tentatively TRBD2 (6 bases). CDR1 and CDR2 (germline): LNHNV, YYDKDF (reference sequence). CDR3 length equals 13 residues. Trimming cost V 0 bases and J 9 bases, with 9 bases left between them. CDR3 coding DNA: TGTGCCACCAGCAGAGATCGAGCGGGTGAGCAGTTCTTC. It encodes CATSRDRAGEQFF. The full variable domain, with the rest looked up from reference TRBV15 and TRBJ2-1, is DAMVIQNPRYQVTQFGKPVTLSCSQTLNHNVMYWYQQKSSQAPKLLFHYYDKDFNNEADTPDNFQSRRPNTSFCFLDIRSPGLGDTAMYLCATSRDRAGEQFFGPGTRLTVL.

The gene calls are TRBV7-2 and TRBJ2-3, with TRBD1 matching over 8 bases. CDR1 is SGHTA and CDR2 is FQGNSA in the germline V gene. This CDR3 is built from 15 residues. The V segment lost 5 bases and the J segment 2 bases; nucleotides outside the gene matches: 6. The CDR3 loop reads CASSRDRTITDTQYF. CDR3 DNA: TGTGCCAGCAGCCGGGACAGGACAATCACAGATACGCAGTATTTT.

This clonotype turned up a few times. The CDR3 region has the DNA TGCAGTGCTCCCAGGACAGGCCATAGCCCCTACGAGCAGTACTTC. Its translation: CSAPRTGHSPYEQYF. The rearrangement uses TRBV20-1 and TRBJ2-7; 7 bases agree with TRBD1. This CDR3 region has 15 residues. Trimming cost V 5 bases and J 2 bases; bases outside gene matches: 12. Germline CDR1 is DFQATT and CDR2 is SNEGSKA (reference sequence).

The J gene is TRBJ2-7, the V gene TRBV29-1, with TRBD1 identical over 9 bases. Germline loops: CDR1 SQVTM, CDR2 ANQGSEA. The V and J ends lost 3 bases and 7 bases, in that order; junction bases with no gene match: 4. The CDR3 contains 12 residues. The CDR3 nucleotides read TGCAGCGTTGATACAGGGGGCGGTGAGCAGTACTTC. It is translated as CSVDTGGGEQYF.

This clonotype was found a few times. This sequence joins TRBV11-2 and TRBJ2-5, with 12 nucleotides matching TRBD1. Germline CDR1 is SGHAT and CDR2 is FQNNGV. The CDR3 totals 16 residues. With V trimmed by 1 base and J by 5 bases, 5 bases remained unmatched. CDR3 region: CASSLGDRGRGETQYF. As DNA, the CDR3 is TGTGCCAGCAGCTTAGGGGACAGGGGGCGCGGTGAGACCCAGTACTTC. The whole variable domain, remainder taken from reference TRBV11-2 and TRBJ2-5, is EAGVAQSPRYKIIEKRQSVAFWCNPISGHATLYWYQQILGQGPKLLIQFQNNGVVDDSQLPKDRFSAERLKGVDSTLKIQPAKLEDSAVYLCASSLGDRGRGETQYFGPGTRLLVL.

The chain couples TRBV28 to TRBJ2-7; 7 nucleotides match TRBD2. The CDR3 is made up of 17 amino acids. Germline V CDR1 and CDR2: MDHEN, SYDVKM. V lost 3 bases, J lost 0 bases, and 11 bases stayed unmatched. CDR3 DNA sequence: TGTGCCAGCAGTTTTCGGATAGCGAGCGGGGACTCCTACGAGCAGTACTTC. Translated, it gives CASSFRIASGDSYEQYF. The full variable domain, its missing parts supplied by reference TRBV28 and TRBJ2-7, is DVKVTQSSRYLVKRTGEKVFLECVQDMDHENMFWYRQDPGLGLRLIYFSYDVKMKEKGDIPEGYSVSREKKERFSLILESASTNQTSMYLCASSFRIASGDSYEQYFGPGTRLTVT.

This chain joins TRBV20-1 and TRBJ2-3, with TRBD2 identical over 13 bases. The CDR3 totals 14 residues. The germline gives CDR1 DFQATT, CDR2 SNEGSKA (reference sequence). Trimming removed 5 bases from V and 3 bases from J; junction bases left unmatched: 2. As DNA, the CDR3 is TGCAGTGCTCAGACTAGCGGGGGGACAGATACGCAGTATTTT. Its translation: CSAQTSGGTDTQYF.

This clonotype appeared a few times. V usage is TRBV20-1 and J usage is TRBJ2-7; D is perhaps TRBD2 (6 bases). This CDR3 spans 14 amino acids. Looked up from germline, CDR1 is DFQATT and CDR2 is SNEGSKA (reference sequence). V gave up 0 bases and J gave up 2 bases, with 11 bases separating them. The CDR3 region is CSARDATRAYEQYF. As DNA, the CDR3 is TGCAGTGCTAGAGATGCGACTAGAGCCTACGAGCAGTACTTC.

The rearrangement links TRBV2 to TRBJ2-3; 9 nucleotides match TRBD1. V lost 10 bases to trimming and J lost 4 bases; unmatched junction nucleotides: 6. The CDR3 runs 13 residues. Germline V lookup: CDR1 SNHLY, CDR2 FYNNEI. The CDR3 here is CANRQGEADTQYF. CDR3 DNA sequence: TGTGCCAACAGACAGGGGGAAGCAGATACGCAGTATTTT. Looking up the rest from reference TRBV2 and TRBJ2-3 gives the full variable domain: EPEVTQTPSHQVTQMGQEVILRCVPISNHLYFYWYRQILGQKVEFLVSFYNNEISEKSEIFDDQFSVERPDGSNFTLKIRSTKLEDSAMYFCANRQGEADTQYFGPGTRLTVL.

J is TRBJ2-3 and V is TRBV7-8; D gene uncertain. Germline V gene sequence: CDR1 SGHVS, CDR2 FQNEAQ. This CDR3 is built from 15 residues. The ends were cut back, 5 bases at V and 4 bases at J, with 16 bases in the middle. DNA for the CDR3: TGTGCCAGCAGCCCTGACCCTAGGACGGCAGATACGCAGTATTTT. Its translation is CASSPDPRTADTQYF.

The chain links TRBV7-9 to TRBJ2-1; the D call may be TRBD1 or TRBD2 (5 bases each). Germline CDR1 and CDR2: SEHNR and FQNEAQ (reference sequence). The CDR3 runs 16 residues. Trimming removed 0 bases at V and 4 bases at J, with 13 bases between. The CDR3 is CASSLAQGRIYNEQFF. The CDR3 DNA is TGTGCCAGCAGCTTAGCCCAGGGACGGATATACAATGAGCAGTTCTTC.

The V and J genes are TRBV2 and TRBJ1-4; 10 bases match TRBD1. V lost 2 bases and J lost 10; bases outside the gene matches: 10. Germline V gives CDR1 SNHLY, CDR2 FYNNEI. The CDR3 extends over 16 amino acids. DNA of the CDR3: TGTGCCAGCAGTGAAAGGATGGGACAGGGGTCGGTAAAACTGTTTTTT. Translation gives CASSERMGQGSVKLFF. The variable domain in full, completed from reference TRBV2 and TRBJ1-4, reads EPEVTQTPSHQVTQMGQEVILRCVPISNHLYFYWYRQILGQKVEFLVSFYNNEISEKSEIFDDQFSVERPDGSNFTLKIRSTKLEDSAMYFCASSERMGQGSVKLFFGSGTQLSVL.

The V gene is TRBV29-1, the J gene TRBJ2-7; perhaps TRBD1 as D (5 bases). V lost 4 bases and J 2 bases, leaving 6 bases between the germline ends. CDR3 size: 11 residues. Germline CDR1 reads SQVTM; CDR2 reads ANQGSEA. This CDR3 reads CSVARAYEQYF. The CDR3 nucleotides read TGCAGCGTTGCCAGGGCCTACGAGCAGTACTTC.

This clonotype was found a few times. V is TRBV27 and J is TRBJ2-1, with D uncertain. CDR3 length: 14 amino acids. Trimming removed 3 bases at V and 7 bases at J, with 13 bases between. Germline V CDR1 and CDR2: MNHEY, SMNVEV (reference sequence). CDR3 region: CASSFTTWGNEQFF. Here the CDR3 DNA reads TGTGCCAGCAGTTTCACCACCTGGGGAAATGAGCAGTTCTTC.

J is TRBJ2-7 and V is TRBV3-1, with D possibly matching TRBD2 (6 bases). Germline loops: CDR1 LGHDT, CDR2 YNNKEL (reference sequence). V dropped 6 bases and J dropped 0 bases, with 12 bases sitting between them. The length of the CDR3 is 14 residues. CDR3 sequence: CASRRGTSSYEQYF. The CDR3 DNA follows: TGTGCCAGCAGAAGAGGGACTTCCTCCTACGAGCAGTACTTC.

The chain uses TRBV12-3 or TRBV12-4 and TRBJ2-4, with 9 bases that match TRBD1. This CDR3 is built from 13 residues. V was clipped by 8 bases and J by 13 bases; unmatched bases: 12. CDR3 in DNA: TGTGCCAGCGAGGGGACAGGGTCCTACGGGCAGTACTTC. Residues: CASEGTGSYGQYF.

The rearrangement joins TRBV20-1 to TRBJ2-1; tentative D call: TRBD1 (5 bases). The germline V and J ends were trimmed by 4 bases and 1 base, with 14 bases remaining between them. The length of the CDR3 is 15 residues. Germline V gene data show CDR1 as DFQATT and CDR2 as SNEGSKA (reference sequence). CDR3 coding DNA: TGCAGTGCTACCCCTTTGGCAGGGTCCTACAATGAGCAGTTCTTC. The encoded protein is CSATPLAGSYNEQFF.

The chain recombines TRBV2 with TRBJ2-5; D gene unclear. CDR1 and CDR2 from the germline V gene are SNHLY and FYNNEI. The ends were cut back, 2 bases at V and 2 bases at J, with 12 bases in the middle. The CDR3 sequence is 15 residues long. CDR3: CASSESRAEQETQYF. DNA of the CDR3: TGTGCCAGCAGTGAAAGTAGGGCCGAACAAGAGACCCAGTACTTC.

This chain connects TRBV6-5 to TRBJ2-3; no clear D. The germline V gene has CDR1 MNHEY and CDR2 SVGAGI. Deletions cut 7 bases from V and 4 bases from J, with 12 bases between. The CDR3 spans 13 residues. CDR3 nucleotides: TGTGCCAGCAAGACCTCGGCTCCAGATACGCAGTATTTT. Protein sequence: CASKTSAPDTQYF.

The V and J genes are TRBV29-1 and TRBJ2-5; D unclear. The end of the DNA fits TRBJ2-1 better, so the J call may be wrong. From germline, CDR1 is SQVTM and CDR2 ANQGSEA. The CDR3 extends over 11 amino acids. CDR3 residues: CSVEGPETQFF. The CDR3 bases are TGCAGCGTTGAAGGTCCAGAGACCCAGTTCTTC.

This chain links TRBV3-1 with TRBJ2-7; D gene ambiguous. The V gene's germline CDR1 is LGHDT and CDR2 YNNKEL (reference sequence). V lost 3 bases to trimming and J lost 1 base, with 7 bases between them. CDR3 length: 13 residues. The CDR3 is CASSQTISYEQYF. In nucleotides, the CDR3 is TGTGCCAGCAGCCAGACAATTTCCTACGAGCAGTACTTC.